The T cell receptor (beta chain) under discussion was sequenced for a study of identifying expanded T cells in peripheral blood. Study-wide points: Across healthy donors, higher total template counts meant significantly greater approximately two-week count variance. Differentially abundant clones: roughly 1.3 between replicates, roughly 16 at about two weeks, around 20 at four.

The assay was immunoSEQ multiplex PCR, and TCRdb's table has in-frame clones only and misses some. The sample has approximately 94,000 clones; 80% to 90% are singletons. No infections or other immune events were documented during collection. V was shortened by 2 bases and J by 1 base, with 14 bases between the two germline ends. This CDR3 spans 16 amino acids. CDR1 is GTSNPN, CDR2 SVGIG, per germline (reference sequence). About this clone: What it binds is unknown.

Sequencing was performed on blood. This receptor was identified in a person aged 18 to 75 in good health. The chain recombines TRBV30 with TRBJ2-2; D uncertain. The CDR3 reads CAWSMIGRENTGELFF. CDR3 bases: TGTGCCTGGAGTATGATAGGGCGAGAGAACACCGGGGAGCTGTTTTTT.